The clone carrying this T cell receptor (beta chain) has a single count. Its antigen is currently unknown. With 5 bases removed from V and 1 base from J, the gap between germline ends came to 14 bases. The CDR3 runs 15 residues. Germline CDR1 reads PRHDT; CDR2 reads FYEKMQ (reference sequence). Authors of the study amplified TCR beta CDR3 regions from RNA transcripts. The primer set for the first-round RT-PCR of the TCR CDR3 was HTBI. TCRdb reprocessed the multiplex PCR reads with MiXCR, giving one entry per CDR3 protein. Counted here are roughly 500,000 distinct CDR3 sequences, around 46% occurring once; the ten biggest clones make up 15% to 20%. This sample was included in a study of T cells in Graves' hyperthyroidism and ophthalmopathy. Every diagnosis used clinical symptoms, serum thyroxine and TRAb, thyroid ultrasound and orbital computed tomography. Regarding the study as a whole: It was a median approximately 6 months before onset that the model predicted ophthalmopathy.

The receptor comes from an adult woman with Graves' disease, either hyperthyroidism or ophthalmopathy (not recorded which). This chain links TRBV13 with TRBJ2-5; D is perhaps TRBD1 or TRBD2 (5 bases each). Specimen: peripheral blood or thyroid tissue (not recorded which). CDR3 DNA: TGTGCCAGCAGCGCTTCCCCGGGACCCCAAGAGACCCAGTACTTC. This gives the protein CASSASPGPQETQYF.